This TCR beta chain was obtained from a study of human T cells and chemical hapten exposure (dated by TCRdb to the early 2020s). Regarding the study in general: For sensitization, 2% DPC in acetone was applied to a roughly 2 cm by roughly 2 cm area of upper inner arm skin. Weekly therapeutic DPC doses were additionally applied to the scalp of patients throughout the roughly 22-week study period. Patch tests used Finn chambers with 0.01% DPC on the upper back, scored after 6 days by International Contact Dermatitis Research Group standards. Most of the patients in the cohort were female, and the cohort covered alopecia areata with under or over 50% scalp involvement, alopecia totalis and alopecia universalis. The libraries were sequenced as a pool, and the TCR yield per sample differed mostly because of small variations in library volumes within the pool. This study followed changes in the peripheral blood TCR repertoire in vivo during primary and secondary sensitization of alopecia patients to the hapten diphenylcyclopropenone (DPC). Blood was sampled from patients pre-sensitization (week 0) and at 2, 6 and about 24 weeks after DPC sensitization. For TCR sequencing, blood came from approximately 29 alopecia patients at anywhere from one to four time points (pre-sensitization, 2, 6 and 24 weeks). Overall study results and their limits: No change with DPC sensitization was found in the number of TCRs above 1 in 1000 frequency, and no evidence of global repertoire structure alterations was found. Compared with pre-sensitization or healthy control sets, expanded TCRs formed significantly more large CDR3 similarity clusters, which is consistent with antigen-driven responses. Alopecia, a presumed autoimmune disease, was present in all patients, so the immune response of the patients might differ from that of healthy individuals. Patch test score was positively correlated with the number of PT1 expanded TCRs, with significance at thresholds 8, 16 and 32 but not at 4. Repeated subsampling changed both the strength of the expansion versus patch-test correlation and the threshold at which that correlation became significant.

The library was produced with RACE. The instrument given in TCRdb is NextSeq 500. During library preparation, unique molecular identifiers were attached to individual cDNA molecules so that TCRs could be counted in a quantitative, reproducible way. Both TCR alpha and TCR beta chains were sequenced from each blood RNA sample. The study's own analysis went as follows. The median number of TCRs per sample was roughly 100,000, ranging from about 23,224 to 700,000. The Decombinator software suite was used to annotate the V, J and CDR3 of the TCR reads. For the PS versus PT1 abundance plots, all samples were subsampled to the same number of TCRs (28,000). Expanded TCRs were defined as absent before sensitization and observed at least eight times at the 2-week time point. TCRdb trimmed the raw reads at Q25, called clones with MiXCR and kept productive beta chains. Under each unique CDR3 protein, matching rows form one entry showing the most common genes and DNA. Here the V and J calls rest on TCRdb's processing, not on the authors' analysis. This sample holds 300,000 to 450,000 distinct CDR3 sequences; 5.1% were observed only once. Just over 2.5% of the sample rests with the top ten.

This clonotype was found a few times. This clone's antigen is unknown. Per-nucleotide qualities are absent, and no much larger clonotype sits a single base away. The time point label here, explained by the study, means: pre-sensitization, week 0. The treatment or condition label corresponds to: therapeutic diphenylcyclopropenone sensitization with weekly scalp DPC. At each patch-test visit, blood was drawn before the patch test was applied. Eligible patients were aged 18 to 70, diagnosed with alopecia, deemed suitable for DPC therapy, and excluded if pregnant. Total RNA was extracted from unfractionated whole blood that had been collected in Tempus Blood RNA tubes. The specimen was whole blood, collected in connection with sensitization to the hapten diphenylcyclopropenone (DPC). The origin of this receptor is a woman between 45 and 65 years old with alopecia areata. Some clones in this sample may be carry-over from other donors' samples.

The bases are TGTGCCAGCAACCACCGCGACAGGGGTACCCACGAGCAGTACTTC. Its translation is CASNHRDRGTHEQYF. The rearranged chain carries TRBV5-8 and TRBJ2-7, and TRBD1 aligns with 8 junction nucleotides. Reading from cysteine to phenylalanine, the CDR3 counts 15 amino acids. Here the CDR3 DNA is all that survives: 45 bases in frame from base 1. V trim: 6 bases; J trim: 5 bases; unmatched bases: 13. The germline V gene specifies SGHTS as CDR1 and YDEGEE as CDR2.